One T cell receptor (beta chain) is described in this entry. Its antigen is currently not known. No base quality information exists; no much larger clone differs at one position. To sequence the TCRbeta CDR3 region, genomic DNA was isolated from the sorted cells. TCRbeta CDR3 regions were sequenced using the immunoSEQ Assay. Imported from immuneACCESS, the table was reduced by TCRdb to in-frame sequences with V and J called. These copies leave out some clones; in studies compared against another copy, an unresolved V gene accounts for under half, and the cause of the remainder is not known. This sample comprises 75,000 to 95,000 clones, around 83% of them detected only once. Over 0.2% of the sample lies in the top ten. The trial excluded patients who had a history of autoimmune disease or who were on systemic immunosuppression. Peripheral blood for TCR sequencing was collected from all dose cohorts at baseline, on cycle 4 day 1, and on cycle 7 day 1. Samples were obtained from an open-label, multicenter, first-in-human phase I dose-escalation trial of ivuxolimab. Adults with locally advanced or metastatic melanoma, renal cell, hepatocellular, or head and neck squamous cell carcinoma were enrolled in the trial. Before TCR sequencing, CD4+ T cells and CD8+ T cells were sorted from peripheral blood as separate populations.

Looking up the germline V gene yields CDR1 MGHDK and CDR2 SYGVNS. The CDR3 spans 17 residues, from the cysteine through the phenylalanine. Here the CDR3 DNA is all that survives: 51 bases in frame from base 1. Deletion took 3 bases off V and 0 bases off J, with a span of 15 bases between the germline ends. This sample stems from a study of OX40 agonist ivuxolimab in advanced cancers. Concerning the study at large: Ivuxolimab was a fully human IgG2 agonistic monoclonal antibody targeting the costimulatory receptor OX40 (CD134). Intravenous ivuxolimab was administered to patients every 2 weeks at six dose levels: 0.01, 0.1, 0.3, 1.5, 3 and 10 mg/kg. Of the approximately 54 patients in dose escalation, approximately 20 had hepatocellular carcinoma, approximately 15 had melanoma, 9 had renal cell carcinoma and 9 had head and neck cancer. In the dose-escalation cohort, 82.7% of patients were male, and the mean age was approximately 55 years, with a range of about 23 to 85. Prior anti-PD-1, anti-PD-L1 or anti-CTLA-4 therapy was permitted, and about 40% of dose-escalation patients had received checkpoint inhibitors. Partial responses occurred in three dose-escalation patients: two with cutaneous melanoma and one with hepatocellular carcinoma. The point of sequencing TCRbeta in the periphery was to test whether ivuxolimab changed TCR sequence diversity and drove clonal T-cell expansion. The monotherapy dose-escalation portion (N ≈ 50 patients) of the phase I ivuxolimab trial is reported in the paper.

Here is what the overall study found, with its caveats: The antigen specificity of the clonally expanded peripheral T cells was not determined. In partial responders in the 0.1-3.0 mg/kg groups, normalized peripheral clonal expansion was found to be among the lowest, especially among CD8+ T cells. On average, CD8+ T cells showed more expanded clones than CD4+ T cells after ivuxolimab. At doses of 0.1 to 3.0 mg/kg, clonal expansion of both CD4+ and CD8+ blood T cells was observed from baseline to week 6. Low levels of normalized T-cell clonal expansion were also seen in some patients who did not respond.

This clonotype was sampled from an adult with an advanced solid tumor such as melanoma, head and neck, liver or kidney cancer. The rearrangement combines TRBV25-1 with TRBJ1-3; perhaps TRBD1 is the D gene, with 5 bases matching. Sequencing used CD4+ or CD8+ T cells sorted from blood, obtained in a trial of the OX40 agonist ivuxolimab. The CDR3 amino acid sequence is: CASSEGGSHHSGNTIYF. The DNA is TGTGCCAGCAGTGAGGGGGGGTCCCACCACTCTGGAAACACCATATATTTT.